This TCR beta chain was obtained from a study of Ad26.COV2.S vaccination and SARS-CoV-2 variants. Findings and caveats of the study: Across vaccine and placebo recipients, the breadth of non-spike TCRs was similar.

Documented treatment: 15 to 20 received Ad26.COV2.S at low or high dose, single or two shots; 5 received placebo; per-sample allocation not given. It was on day 63 after the first vaccine or placebo injection that samples were taken. This clone has only a few counts. The antigen is undetermined. The V end was cut by 5 bases, the J end by 7 bases, with 15 bases between. CDR3 length: 13 amino acids. From germline, CDR1 is SEHNR and CDR2 FQNEAQ (reference sequence). Repertoires were generated with immunoSEQ multiplex PCR, while TCRdb's copy carries only in-frame clones and drops some. The profile covers roughly 390,000 clones, with more than 85% appearing a single time and around 3.4% taken by the ten largest.

The chain has TRBV7-9 and TRBJ2-7; a possible D gene is TRBD1 (5 bases). This clonotype was obtained from a person between 18 and 59 years old who received the Ad26.COV2.S COVID-19 vaccine or a placebo. The sample was peripheral blood, taken in a trial of Ad26.COV2.S vaccine versus placebo. The CDR3 DNA sequence: TGTGCCAGCAGCCAGTGGCAGGGAAAAGAGCAGTACTTC. This codes for CASSQWQGKEQYF.